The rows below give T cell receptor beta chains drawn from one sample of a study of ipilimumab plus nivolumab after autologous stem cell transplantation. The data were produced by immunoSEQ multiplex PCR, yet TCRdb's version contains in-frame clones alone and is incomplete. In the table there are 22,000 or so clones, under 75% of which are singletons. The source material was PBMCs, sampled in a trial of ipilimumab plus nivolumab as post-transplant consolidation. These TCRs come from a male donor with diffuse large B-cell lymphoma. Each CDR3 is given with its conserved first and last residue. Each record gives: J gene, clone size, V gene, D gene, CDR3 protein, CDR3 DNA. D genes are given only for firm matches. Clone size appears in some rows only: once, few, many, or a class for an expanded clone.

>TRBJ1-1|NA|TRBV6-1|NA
CASVEGFNTEAFF
TGTGCCAGCGTCGAGGGATTCAACACTGAAGCTTTCTTT
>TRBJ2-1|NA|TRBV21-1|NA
CASSKVGRLAKEQFF
TGTGCCAGCAGCAAAGTCGGCCGACTGGCCAAAGAGCAGTTCTTC
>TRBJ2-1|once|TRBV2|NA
CASSPIVGEQFF
TGTGCCAGCAGTCCTATCGTTGGGGAGCAGTTCTTC
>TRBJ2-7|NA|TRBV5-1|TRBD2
CASSLRGDEQYF
TGCGCCAGCAGCTTACGGGGGGACGAGCAGTACTTC
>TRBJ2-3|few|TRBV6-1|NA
CASSERAGHDTQYF
TGTGCCAGCAGTGAAAGGGCAGGCCATGATACGCAGTATTTT
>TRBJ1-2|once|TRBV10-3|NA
CAIRTGQLNYGYTF
TGTGCCATCAGGACAGGCCAACTCAACTATGGCTACACCTTC
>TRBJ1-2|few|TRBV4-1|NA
CASSQAGGLSGYTF
TGCGCCAGCAGCCAAGCGGGTGGGTTGAGTGGCTACACCTTC
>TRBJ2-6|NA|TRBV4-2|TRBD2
CASSHGRSGANVLTF
TGTGCCAGCAGCCACGGGAGGTCTGGGGCCAACGTCCTGACTTTC
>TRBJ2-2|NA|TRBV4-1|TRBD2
CASSQGLAGEPTGELFF
TGCGCCAGCAGCCAAGGGCTAGCGGGGGAACCCACCGGGGAGCTGTTTTTT
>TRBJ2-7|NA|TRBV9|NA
CASSVGISAEQYF
TGTGCCAGCAGCGTTGGGATCTCCGCCGAGCAGTACTTC
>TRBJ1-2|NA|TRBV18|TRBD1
CASSPGTGVGYTF
TGTGCCAGCTCCCCTGGGACAGGGGTTGGCTACACCTTC
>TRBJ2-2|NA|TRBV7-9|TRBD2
CASRPVGTSAYTGELFF
TGTGCCAGCAGACCAGTTGGGACTAGCGCGTACACCGGGGAGCTGTTTTTT
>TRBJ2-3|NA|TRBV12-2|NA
CASRGLGASSTDTQYF
TGTGCAAGTCGAGGTCTTGGGGCTTCTAGCACAGATACGCAGTATTTT
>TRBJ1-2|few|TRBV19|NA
CASRHRSRGYTF
TGTGCCAGTAGACATCGAAGTAGGGGCTACACCTTC
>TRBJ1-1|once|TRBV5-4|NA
CASSPRGVEAFF
TGTGCCAGCAGCCCGAGGGGGGTTGAAGCTTTCTTT
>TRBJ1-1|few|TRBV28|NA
CASSPQRTEAFF
TGTGCCAGCAGTCCTCAGCGGACTGAAGCTTTCTTT
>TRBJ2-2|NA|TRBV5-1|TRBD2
CASSGSGGNTGELFF
TGCGCCAGCAGCGGTAGCGGGGGGAACACCGGGGAGCTGTTTTTT
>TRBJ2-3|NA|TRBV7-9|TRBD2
CASSLGGALSTQYF
TGTGCCAGCAGCTTGGGAGGGGCATTGAGTACGCAGTATTTT
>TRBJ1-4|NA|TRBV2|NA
CASRQGLSATNEKLFF
TGTGCCAGCAGACAGGGCCTAAGTGCAACTAATGAAAAACTGTTTTTT
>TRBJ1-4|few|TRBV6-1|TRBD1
CASNKQGVSEKLFF
TGTGCCAGCAACAAACAGGGGGTTAGTGAAAAACTGTTTTTT
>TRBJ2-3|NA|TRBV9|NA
CASSPPGISTDTQYF
TGTGCCAGCAGCCCACCGGGTATTAGCACAGATACGCAGTATTTT
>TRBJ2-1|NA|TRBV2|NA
CASREGRSSYNEQFF
TGTGCCAGCAGGGAGGGGCGGAGCTCCTACAATGAGCAGTTCTTC
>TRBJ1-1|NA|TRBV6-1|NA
CASSRGLNTEAFF
TGTGCCAGCAGTAGGGGACTAAACACTGAAGCTTTCTTT
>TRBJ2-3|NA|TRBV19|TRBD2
CASSRLAGGQTDTQYF
TGTGCCAGTAGTAGACTAGCGGGGGGGCAAACAGATACGCAGTATTTT
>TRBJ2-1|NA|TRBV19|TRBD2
CASGGASYNEQFF
TGTGCCAGCGGGGGGGCCTCCTACAATGAGCAGTTCTTC
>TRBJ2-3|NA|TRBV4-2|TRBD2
CASSRDTTSGTGKGQYF
TGTGCCAGCAGCCGTGACACGACTAGCGGGACGGGGAAGGGGCAGTATTTT
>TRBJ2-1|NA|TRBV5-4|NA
CASSLVGDPTVNEQFF
TGTGCCAGCAGCTTGGTGGGGGACCCGACTGTCAATGAGCAGTTCTTC
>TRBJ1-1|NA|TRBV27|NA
CASSLPPPSRTEAFF
TGTGCCAGCAGTTTACCCCCCCCCAGTAGGACTGAAGCTTTCTTT
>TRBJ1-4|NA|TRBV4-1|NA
CASSQEGRGSTNEKLFF
TGCGCCAGCAGCCAAGAAGGGAGGGGAAGCACTAATGAAAAACTGTTTTTT
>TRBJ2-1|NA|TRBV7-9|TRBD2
CASSLSSGSRDEQFF
TGTGCCAGCAGCTTAAGTAGCGGGTCTAGGGATGAGCAGTTCTTC
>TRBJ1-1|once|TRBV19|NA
CASSIVWGQTEAFF
TGTGCCAGTAGTATAGTATGGGGGCAGACTGAAGCTTTCTTT
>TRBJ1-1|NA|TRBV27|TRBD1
CASSLGGQGPEAFF
TGTGCCAGCAGCCTTGGGGGACAGGGCCCTGAAGCTTTCTTT
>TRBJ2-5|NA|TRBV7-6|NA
CASSLAGGHQETQYF
TGTGCCAGCAGCTTAGCGGGGGGACATCAAGAGACCCAGTACTTC
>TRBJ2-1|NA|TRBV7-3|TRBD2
CASSLTGTSGFYNEQFF
TGTGCCAGCAGCTTAACCGGGACTAGCGGGTTCTACAATGAGCAGTTCTTC
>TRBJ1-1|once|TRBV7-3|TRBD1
CASSLDRSAEAFF
TGTGCCAGCAGCTTGGACAGGTCGGCTGAAGCTTTCTTT
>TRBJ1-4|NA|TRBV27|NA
CASSRHRVSNEKLFF
TGTGCCAGCAGTCGTCACAGGGTATCCAATGAAAAACTGTTTTTT
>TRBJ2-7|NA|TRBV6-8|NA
CASSYSLDFEQYF
TGTGCCAGCAGTTACTCTTTGGACTTCGAGCAGTACTTC
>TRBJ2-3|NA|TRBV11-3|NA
CASSSRGPSTDTQYF
TGTGCCAGCAGCTCAAGGGGACCTAGCACAGATACGCAGTATTTT
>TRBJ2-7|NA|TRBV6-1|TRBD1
CASSEQNRGRSREQYF
TGTGCCAGCAGTGAACAGAACAGGGGGCGCAGCCGCGAGCAGTACTTC
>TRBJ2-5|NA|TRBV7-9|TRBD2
CASSFSSGREGETQYF
TGTGCCAGCAGCTTTTCGAGCGGGAGGGAAGGAGAGACCCAGTACTTC
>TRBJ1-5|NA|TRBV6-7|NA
CASQRGLGNQPQHF
TGTGCCAGCCAACGGGGGCTCGGCAATCAGCCCCAGCATTTT
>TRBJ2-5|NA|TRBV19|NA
CASSIGHKETQYF
TGTGCCAGTAGTATAGGACACAAAGAGACCCAGTACTTC
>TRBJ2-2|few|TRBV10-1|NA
CASSELNTGELFF
TGCGCCAGCAGTGAGTTGAACACCGGGGAGCTGTTTTTT
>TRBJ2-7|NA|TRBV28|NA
CATQGERNSYEQYF
TGTGCCACCCAGGGTGAACGCAACTCCTACGAGCAGTACTTC
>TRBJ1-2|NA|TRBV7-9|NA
CASSLARDGYTF
TGTGCCAGCAGCTTAGCCAGGGATGGCTACACCTTC
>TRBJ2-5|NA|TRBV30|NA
CAWSVGGRETQYF
TGTGCCTGGAGTGTCGGGGGGCGGGAGACCCAGTACTTC
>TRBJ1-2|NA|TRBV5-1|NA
CASRVRPGDGYTF
TGCGCCAGCAGGGTCAGACCAGGGGATGGCTACACCTTC
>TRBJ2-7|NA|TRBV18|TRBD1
CASSEGQGSYEQYF
TGTGCCAGCTCAGAGGGACAGGGTTCCTACGAGCAGTACTTC
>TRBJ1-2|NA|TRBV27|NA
CASRTIGKEDYGYTF
TGTGCCAGCAGGACAATTGGGAAGGAGGACTATGGCTACACCTTC
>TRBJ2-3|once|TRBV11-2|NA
CASSLGGARTDTQYF
TGTGCCAGCAGCTTAGGAGGGGCCCGCACAGATACGCAGTATTTT
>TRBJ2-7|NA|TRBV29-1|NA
CSTHMDSYEQYF
TGCAGCACACATATGGACTCCTACGAGCAGTACTTC